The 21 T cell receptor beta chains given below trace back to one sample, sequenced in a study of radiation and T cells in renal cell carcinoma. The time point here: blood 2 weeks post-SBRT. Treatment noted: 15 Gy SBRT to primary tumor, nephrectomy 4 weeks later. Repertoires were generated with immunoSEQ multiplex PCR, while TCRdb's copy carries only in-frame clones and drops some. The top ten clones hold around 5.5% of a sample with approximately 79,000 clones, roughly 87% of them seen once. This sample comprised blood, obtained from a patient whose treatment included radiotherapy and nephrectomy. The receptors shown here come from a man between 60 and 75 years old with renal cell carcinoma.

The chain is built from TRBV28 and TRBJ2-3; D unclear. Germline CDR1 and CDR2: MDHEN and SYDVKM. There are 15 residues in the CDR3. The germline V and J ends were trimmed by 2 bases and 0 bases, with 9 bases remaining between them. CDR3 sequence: CASSLTYPSTDTQYF. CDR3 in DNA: TGTGCCAGCAGTTTAACTTATCCTAGCACAGATACGCAGTATTTT.

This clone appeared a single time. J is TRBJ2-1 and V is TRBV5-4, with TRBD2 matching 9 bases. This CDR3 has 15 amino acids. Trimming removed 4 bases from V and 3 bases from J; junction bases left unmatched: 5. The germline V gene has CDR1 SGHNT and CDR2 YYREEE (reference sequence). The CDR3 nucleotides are TGTGCCAGCAGCAAACTAGCGGGCGGCTACAATGAGCAGTTCTTC. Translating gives CASSKLAGGYNEQFF.

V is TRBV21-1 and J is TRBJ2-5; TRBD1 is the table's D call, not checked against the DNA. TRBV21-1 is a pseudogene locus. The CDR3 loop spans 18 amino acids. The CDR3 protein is CAGYLYSPMDRRQETQYF. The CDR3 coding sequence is TGTGCCGGGTACCTATATTCTCCTATGGACAGAAGGCAAGAGACCCAGTACTTC.

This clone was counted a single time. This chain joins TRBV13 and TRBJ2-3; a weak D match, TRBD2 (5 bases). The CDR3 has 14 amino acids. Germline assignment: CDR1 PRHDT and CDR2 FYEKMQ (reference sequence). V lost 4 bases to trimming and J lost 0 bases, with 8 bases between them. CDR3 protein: CASSSGISTDTQYF. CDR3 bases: TGTGCCAGCAGCTCCGGGATAAGCACAGATACGCAGTATTTT.

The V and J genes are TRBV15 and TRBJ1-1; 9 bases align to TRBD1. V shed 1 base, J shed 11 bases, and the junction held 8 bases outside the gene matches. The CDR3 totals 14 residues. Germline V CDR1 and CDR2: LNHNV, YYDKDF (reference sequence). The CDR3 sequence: CATSRGRDRVTAFF. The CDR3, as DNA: TGTGCCACCAGCAGAGGAAGGGACAGGGTTACTGCTTTCTTT. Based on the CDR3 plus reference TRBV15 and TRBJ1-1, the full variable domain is DAMVIQNPRYQVTQFGKPVTLSCSQTLNHNVMYWYQQKSSQAPKLLFHYYDKDFNNEADTPDNFQSRRPNTSFCFLDIRSPGLGDTAMYLCATSRGRDRVTAFFGQGTRLTVV.

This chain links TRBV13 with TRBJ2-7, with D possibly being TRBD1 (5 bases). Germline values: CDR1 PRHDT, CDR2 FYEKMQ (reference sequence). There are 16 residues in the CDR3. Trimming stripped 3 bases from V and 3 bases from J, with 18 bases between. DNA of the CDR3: TGTGCCAGCAGCTTCGGCCCCCCCGACAGCGTCTACGAGCAGTACTTC. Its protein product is CASSFGPPDSVYEQYF.

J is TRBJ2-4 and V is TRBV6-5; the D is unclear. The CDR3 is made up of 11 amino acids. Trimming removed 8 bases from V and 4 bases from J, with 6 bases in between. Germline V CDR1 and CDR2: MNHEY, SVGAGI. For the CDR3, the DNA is TGTGCCAGCGGGGTTAAAAACATTCAGTACTTC. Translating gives CASGVKNIQYF.

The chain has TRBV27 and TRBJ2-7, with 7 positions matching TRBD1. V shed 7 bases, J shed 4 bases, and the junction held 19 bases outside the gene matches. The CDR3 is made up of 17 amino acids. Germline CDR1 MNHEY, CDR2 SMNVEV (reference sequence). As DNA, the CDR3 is TGTGCCAGCACCCCACAGGTGGCAGGGGGTTTTGGATACGAGCAGTACTTC. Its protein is CASTPQVAGGFGYEQYF.

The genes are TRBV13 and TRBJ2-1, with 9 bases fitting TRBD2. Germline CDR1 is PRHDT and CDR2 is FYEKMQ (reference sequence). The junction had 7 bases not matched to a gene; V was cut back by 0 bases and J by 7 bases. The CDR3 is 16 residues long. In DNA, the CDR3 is TGTGCCAGCAGCTTAGGCGGCGGGAGGGCCGAAAATGAGCAGTTCTTC. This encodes CASSLGGGRAENEQFF.

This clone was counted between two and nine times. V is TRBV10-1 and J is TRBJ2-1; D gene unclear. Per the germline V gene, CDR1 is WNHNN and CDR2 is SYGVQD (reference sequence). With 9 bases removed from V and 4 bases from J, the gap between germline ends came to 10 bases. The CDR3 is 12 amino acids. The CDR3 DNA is TGCGCCAGTGCAGACGGATACAATGAGCAGTTCTTC. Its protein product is CASADGYNEQFF.

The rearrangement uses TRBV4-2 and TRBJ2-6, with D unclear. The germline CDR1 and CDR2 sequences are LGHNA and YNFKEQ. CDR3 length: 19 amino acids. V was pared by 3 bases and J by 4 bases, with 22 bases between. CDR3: CASSQEPRGLFDGANVLTF. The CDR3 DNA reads TGTGCCAGCAGCCAGGAGCCGCGAGGTTTGTTTGACGGGGCCAACGTCCTGACTTTC.

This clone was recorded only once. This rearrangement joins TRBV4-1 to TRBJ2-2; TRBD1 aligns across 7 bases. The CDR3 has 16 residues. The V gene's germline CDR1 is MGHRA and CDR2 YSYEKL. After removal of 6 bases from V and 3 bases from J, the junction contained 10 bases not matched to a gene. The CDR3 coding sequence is TGCGCCAGCAGACCCGACAGGGTATCGGACACCGGGGAGCTGTTTTTT. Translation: CASRPDRVSDTGELFF.

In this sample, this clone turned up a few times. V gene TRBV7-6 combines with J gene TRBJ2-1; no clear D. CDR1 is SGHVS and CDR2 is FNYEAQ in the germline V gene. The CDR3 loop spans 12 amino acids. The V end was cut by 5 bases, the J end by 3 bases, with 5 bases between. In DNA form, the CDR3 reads TGTGCCAGCAGCCCCAGCTACAATGAGCAGTTCTTC. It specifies CASSPSYNEQFF.

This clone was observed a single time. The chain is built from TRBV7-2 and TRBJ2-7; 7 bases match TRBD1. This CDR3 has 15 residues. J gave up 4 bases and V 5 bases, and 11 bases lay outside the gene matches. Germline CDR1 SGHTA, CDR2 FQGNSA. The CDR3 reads CASSISHRGEYEQYF. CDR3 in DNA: TGTGCCAGCAGCATCTCCCACAGGGGAGAATACGAGCAGTACTTC.

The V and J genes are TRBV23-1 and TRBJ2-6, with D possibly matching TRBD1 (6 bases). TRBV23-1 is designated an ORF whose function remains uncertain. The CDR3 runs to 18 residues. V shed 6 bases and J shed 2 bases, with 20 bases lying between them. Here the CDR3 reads CASSPDRPGWTGANVLTF. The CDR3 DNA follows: TGCGCCAGCAGCCCAGACAGGCCCGGCTGGACTGGGGCCAACGTCCTGACTTTC.

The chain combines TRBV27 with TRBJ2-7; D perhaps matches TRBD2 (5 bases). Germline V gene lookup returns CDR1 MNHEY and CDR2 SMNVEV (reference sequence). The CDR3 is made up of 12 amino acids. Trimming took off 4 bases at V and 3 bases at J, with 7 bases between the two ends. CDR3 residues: CASSSGFYEQYF. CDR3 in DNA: TGTGCCAGCAGTTCGGGATTCTACGAGCAGTACTTC.

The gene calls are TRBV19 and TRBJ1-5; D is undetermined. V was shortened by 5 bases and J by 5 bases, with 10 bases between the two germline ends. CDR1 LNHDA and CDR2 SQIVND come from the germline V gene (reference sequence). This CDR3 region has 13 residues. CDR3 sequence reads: CASSLRMDQPQHF. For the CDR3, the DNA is TGTGCCAGTAGTCTTCGGATGGATCAGCCCCAGCATTTT.

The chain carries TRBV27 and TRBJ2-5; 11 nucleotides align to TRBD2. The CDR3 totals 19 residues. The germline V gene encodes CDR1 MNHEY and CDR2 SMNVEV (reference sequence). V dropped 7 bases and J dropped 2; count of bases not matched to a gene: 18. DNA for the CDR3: TGTGCCAGCACCCAAGGGGCTAGCGGGAGGCTGGTTGTACAAGAGACCCAGTACTTC. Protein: CASTQGASGRLVVQETQYF.

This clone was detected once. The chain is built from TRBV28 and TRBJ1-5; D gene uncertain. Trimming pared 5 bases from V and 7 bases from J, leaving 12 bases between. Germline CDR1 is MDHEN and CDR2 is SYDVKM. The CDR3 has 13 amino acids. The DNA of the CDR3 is TGTGCCAGCAGTCCGAGGGTGGACCAGCCCCAGCATTTT. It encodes CASSPRVDQPQHF.

This CDR3 reads CATSRDLTTGSIAYEQYF. For the CDR3, the DNA is TGTGCCACCAGCAGAGACCTTACGACAGGGTCGATTGCCTACGAGCAGTACTTC. J is TRBJ2-7 and V is TRBV15; TRBD1 matches at 7 bases. Germline lookup yields CDR1 LNHNV and CDR2 YYDKDF (reference sequence). This CDR3 is built from 18 residues. V shed 0 bases, J shed 2 bases, and the junction held 13 bases outside the gene matches.

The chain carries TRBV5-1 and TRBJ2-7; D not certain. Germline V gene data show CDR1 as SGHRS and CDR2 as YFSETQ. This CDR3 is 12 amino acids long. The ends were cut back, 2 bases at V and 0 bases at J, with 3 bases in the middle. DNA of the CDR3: TGCGCCAGCAGCTTCGGCTCCTACGAGCAGTACTTC. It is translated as CASSFGSYEQYF.